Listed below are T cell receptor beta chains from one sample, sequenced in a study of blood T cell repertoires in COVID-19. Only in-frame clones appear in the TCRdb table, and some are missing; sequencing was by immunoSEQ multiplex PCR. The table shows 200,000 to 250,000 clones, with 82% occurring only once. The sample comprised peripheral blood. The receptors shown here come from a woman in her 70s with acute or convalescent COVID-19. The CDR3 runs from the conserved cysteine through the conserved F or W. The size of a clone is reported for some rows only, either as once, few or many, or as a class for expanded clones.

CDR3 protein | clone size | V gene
CATARVENSPLHF | once | TRBV19
CASSLFRGANTEAFF | NA | TRBV6-6
CASSPRTGAETQYF | NA | TRBV5-1
CASTSGGMNTEAFF | NA | TRBV5-1
CASSPSTGTGSYNEQFF | NA | TRBV18
CASRPGHVIGETQYF | once | TRBV5-8
CASSMGGESYNEQFF | NA | TRBV18
CASSTRKTGTSDEQFF | NA | TRBV4-2
CATFTGRNTEAFF | NA | TRBV27
CASSLGSGEYNEQFF | once | TRBV11-2
CASSLPGQDYNEQFF | NA | TRBV5-1
CASSQEPPGVSTEAFF | NA | TRBV4-1
CASSPWTGMNTEAFF | NA | TRBV27
CASTHIRVGYTF | NA | TRBV19
CASSLSGQGTSPLHF | NA | TRBV5-1
CASSTGQTYGYTF | NA | TRBV11-2
CASRPGTGATYGYTF | NA | TRBV6-5
CAWSVGATNEKLFF | NA | TRBV30
CASSEEISLNYGYTF | NA | TRBV6-1
CASSYPAGPNTEAFF | NA | TRBV6-2/TRBV6-3
CASSPRTGGWNEQFF | NA | TRBV7-8
CASSLEGVTNEKLFF | NA | TRBV7-9